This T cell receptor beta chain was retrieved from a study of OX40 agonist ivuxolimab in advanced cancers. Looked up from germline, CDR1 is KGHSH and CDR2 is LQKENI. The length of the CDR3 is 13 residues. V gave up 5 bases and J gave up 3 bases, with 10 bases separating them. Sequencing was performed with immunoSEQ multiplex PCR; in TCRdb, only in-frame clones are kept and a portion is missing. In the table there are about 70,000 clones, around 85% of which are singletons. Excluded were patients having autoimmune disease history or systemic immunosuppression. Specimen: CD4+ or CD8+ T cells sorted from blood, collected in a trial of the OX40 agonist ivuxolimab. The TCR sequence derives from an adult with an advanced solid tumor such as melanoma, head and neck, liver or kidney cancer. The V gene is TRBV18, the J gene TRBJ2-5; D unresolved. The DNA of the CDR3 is TGTGCCAGCTCATCCGGGCCCAAAGAGACCCAGTACTTC. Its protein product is CASSSGPKETQYF.